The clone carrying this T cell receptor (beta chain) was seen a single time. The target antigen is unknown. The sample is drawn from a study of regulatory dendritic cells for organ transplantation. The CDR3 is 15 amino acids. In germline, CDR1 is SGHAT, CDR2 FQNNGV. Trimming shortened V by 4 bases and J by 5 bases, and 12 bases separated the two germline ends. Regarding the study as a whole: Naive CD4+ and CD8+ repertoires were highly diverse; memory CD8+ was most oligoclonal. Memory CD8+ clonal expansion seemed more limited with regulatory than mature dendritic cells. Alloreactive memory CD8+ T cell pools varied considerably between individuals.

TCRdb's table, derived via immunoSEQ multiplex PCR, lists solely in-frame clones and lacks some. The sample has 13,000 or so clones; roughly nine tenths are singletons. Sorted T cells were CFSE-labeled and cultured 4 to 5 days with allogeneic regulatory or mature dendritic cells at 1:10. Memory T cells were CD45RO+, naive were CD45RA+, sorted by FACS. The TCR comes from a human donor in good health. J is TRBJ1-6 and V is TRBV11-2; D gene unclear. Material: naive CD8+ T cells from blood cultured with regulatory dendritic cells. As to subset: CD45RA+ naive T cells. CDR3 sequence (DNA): TGTGCCAGCAGCTCGGAACCTATGAATAATTCACCCCTCCACTTT. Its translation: CASSSEPMNNSPLHF. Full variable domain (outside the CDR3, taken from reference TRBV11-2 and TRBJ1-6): EAGVAQSPRYKIIEKRQSVAFWCNPISGHATLYWYQQILGQGPKLLIQFQNNGVVDDSQLPKDRFSAERLKGVDSTLKIQPAKLEDSAVYLCASSSEPMNNSPLHFGNGTRLTVT.